This entry lists 10 T cell receptor beta chains sequenced from one sample in a study of metastatic and nonmetastatic thyroid tumors. TCRdb re-clonotyped the PCR reads through MiXCR. The repertoire has around 70,000 clones, 15% to 20% of them found once; the top ten carry 9.5% to 15%. All patients were treatment-naive before thyroid surgery. The specimen sequenced was blood. The source is a female donor with papillary thyroid cancer or a benign thyroid nodule (not recorded which). Some clones in this sample may be carry-over from other donors' samples.

The chain uses TRBV28 and TRBJ2-2; possible D gene TRBD2, 5 bases. Germline assignment: CDR1 MDHEN and CDR2 SYDVKM. Trimming took off 2 bases at V and 6 bases at J, with 13 bases between the two ends. The CDR3 runs 15 residues. For the CDR3, the DNA is TGTGCCAGCAGTTTAAGCGAGGGCCCATCCGGGGAGCTGTTTTTT. Residues: CASSLSEGPSGELFF.

At least ten counts were recorded for this clone. V gene TRBV30 combines with J gene TRBJ2-7; D gene ambiguous. From germline, CDR1 is GTSNPN and CDR2 SVGIG (reference sequence). Trimming took 3 bases from V and 7 from J, leaving 10 bases between them. The CDR3 runs 11 residues. The DNA for the CDR3 is TGTGCCTGGAGCCCCGTGGGGGAGCAGTACTTC. Its translation is CAWSPVGEQYF.

The chain carries TRBV28 and TRBJ2-1; the D call may be TRBD1 or TRBD2 (5 bases each). The germline CDR1 and CDR2 sequences are MDHEN and SYDVKM. V was cut by 5 bases and J by 7 bases, with 12 bases left in between. The CDR3 loop spans 13 amino acids. The CDR3 loop reads CASSLGVWNEQFF. As DNA, the CDR3 is TGTGCCAGCAGTCTGGGGGTATGGAATGAGCAGTTCTTC.

On this clone itself: A much larger clonotype is one base distant, so this may be a read error. Additional DNA sequences in this sample encode the identical CDR3. The chain uses TRBV2 and TRBJ2-7; D gene uncertain. This CDR3 comprises 12 residues. Germline lookup yields CDR1 SNHLY and CDR2 FYNNEI. CDR3 loop: CASSETSYEQYF. CDR3 DNA: TGTGCCAGCAGTGAGACTTCCTATGAGCAGTACTTC.

This clone has a count of ten or more. V is TRBV6-2 or TRBV6-3 and J is TRBJ1-5, with a possible D match to TRBD1 (5 bases). The CDR3 has 16 residues. V gave up 2 bases and J gave up 5 bases, with 16 bases separating them. Germline loops: CDR1 MNHEY, CDR2 SVGEGT. The chain's CDR3 is CASSYTTAGNYQPQHF. The CDR3 nucleotides are TGTGCCAGCAGTTACACAACCGCAGGGAATTATCAGCCCCAGCATTTT.

This clone was detected only a few times. The chain uses TRBV2 and TRBJ1-2, with D possibly being TRBD1 (5 bases). Trimming took off 7 bases at V and 6 bases at J, with 15 bases between the two ends. CDR1 is SNHLY and CDR2 is FYNNEI in the germline V gene. This CDR3 region has 13 residues. CDR3: CASMAGTSNGYTF. The CDR3 coding sequence is TGTGCCAGCATGGCTGGGACGTCGAATGGCTACACCTTC.

The rearrangement links TRBV25-1 to TRBJ2-7; D is unresolved. V lost 2 bases, J lost 1 base, and 6 bases lay in between. The CDR3 covers 13 residues. Germline lookup yields CDR1 MGHDK and CDR2 SYGVNS. This CDR3 is CASSEPNSYEQYF. CDR3 in DNA: TGTGCCAGCAGTGAACCTAATTCCTACGAGCAGTACTTC.

V is TRBV9 and J is TRBJ1-2; 7 bases line up with TRBD1. There are 14 residues in the CDR3. J gave up 5 bases and V 0 bases, and 4 bases lay outside the gene matches. In germline, CDR1 is SGDLS, CDR2 YYNGEE. CDR3 DNA: TGTGCCAGCAGCGTAGACGGGACAGATTATGGCTACACCTTC. It is translated as CASSVDGTDYGYTF.

This clone was recorded at least ten times. The chain is built from TRBV24-1 and TRBJ2-1; 9 positions agree with TRBD1. This CDR3 comprises 16 residues. Germline trimming cut 3 bases from V and 0 bases from J; bases unmatched to any gene: 2. Germline CDR1 is KGHDR and CDR2 is SFDVKD. The CDR3 spells CATSDTGGFSYNEQFF. DNA of the CDR3: TGTGCCACCAGTGATACAGGGGGCTTCTCCTACAATGAGCAGTTCTTC.

This clone was seen many times. The gene calls are TRBV14 and TRBJ1-5; 8 nucleotides line up with TRBD1. The germline gives CDR1 SGHDN, CDR2 FVKESK. This CDR3 contains 14 residues. V gave up 4 bases and J gave up 6 bases; unmatched junction bases: 5. The CDR3 reads CASSPTGVRQPQHF. The CDR3 DNA sequence: TGTGCCAGCAGCCCGACAGGGGTTCGTCAGCCCCAGCATTTT.